What follows are 8 T cell receptor beta chains derived from one specimen sequenced in a study of T cells in Graves' hyperthyroidism and ophthalmopathy. Amplified TCR beta CDR3 regions came from RNA transcripts. First-round RT-PCR of the TCR CDR3 relied on the HTBI primer set. TCRdb ran MiXCR on the multiplex PCR reads and lists one entry per CDR3 protein. Of 650,000 to 750,000 distinct CDR3 sequences in the sample, 14% were seen once. The source material was blood. These receptors were obtained from a young woman with Graves' hyperthyroidism.

V is TRBV19 and J is TRBJ2-7; a weak D match, TRBD2 (5 bases). The germline V gene has CDR1 LNHDA and CDR2 SQIVND (reference sequence). Trimming cost V 4 bases and J 0 bases, with 13 bases left between them. CDR3 length equals 15 residues. The CDR3 nucleotides read TGTGCCAGTAGTAGTTCGGGAAATCCCTCCTACGAGCAGTACTTC. Its protein is CASSSSGNPSYEQYF.

This clonotype came up many times. This sequence joins TRBV28 and TRBJ1-4; weak D call: TRBD1 (6 bases). The germline V gene encodes CDR1 MDHEN and CDR2 SYDVKM. The CDR3 has 15 amino acids. The V end was cut by 4 bases, the J end by 6 bases, with 15 bases between. The CDR3 loop reads CASSSTGMMDEKLFF. The CDR3 region has the DNA TGTGCCAGCAGTTCCACAGGGATGATGGATGAAAAACTGTTTTTT.

In its sample, this clonotype was seen many times. The rearrangement links TRBV12-3 or TRBV12-4 to TRBJ1-4; no firm D call. With 6 bases removed from V and 8 bases from J, the gap between germline ends came to 19 bases. This CDR3 spans 15 amino acids. The chain's CDR3 is CASRPTSNLAEKLFF. For the CDR3, the DNA is TGTGCCAGCAGACCGACATCGAATCTGGCGGAAAAACTGTTTTTT.

This clonotype was counted many times. The rearrangement links TRBV7-2 to TRBJ1-6; the match to TRBD1 covers 9 bases. V lost 4 bases to trimming and J lost 7 bases; unmatched junction nucleotides: 5. CDR3 length: 15 residues. The germline gives CDR1 SGHTA, CDR2 FQGNSA. The CDR3 reads CASSSRDRDNSPLHF. As DNA, the CDR3 is TGTGCCAGCAGCTCTCGGGACAGGGACAATTCACCCCTCCACTTT.

This clonotype was found many times. The chain links TRBV7-3 to TRBJ2-3, with D tentatively TRBD2 (5 bases). Between the trimmed V and J ends, which lost 6 bases and 2 bases, there was a span of 15 bases. CDR3 length: 15 amino acids. The V gene's germline CDR1 is SGHTA and CDR2 FQGTGA. The DNA for the CDR3 is TGTGCCAGCAGTTTCTCTAGCCGACCCACAGATACGCAGTATTTT. Translated, it gives CASSFSSRPTDTQYF.

This clonotype was detected many times. This chain links TRBV20-1 with TRBJ2-1; 10 bases align to TRBD2. Trimming removed 6 bases from V and 8 bases from J; junction bases left unmatched: 16. The germline V gene has CDR1 DFQATT and CDR2 SNEGSKA (reference sequence). This CDR3 contains 16 residues. CDR3 loop: CSARPPASGSRDEQFF. CDR3 nucleotides: TGCAGTGCGAGACCCCCCGCTAGCGGGAGTCGAGATGAGCAGTTCTTC.

This clonotype was seen many times. The rearrangement joins TRBV2 to TRBJ2-1; D may be TRBD1 (5 bases). Per the germline V gene, CDR1 is SNHLY and CDR2 is FYNNEI. CDR3 length: 14 residues. With 2 bases removed from V and 5 bases from J, the gap between germline ends came to 10 bases. CDR3 nucleotides: TGTGCCAGCAGTGAAATGCGCAGGGACAATGAGCAGTTCTTC. Its translation: CASSEMRRDNEQFF.

This clonotype appeared many times. V gene TRBV20-1 combines with J gene TRBJ1-1; D remains unclear. Between the trimmed V and J ends, which lost 5 bases and 2 bases, there was a span of 12 bases. Germline CDR1 DFQATT, CDR2 SNEGSKA (reference sequence). The CDR3 has 13 residues. The CDR3 loop reads CSAVPGSNTEAFF. In DNA, the CDR3 is TGCAGTGCTGTCCCAGGCTCTAACACTGAAGCTTTCTTT.